Listed below are T cell receptor beta chains from one sample, sequenced in a study of shared clonotypes between healthy human individuals. TCRdb keeps only in-frame clones here, not all; method: immunoSEQ multiplex PCR. Of about 1.9 million clones in the sample, just under 95% were seen once. The sequencing input was naive CD8+ T cells from PBMCs. The origin of the receptors is a man younger than 30 in good health. Some clones in this sample may be carry-over from other donors' samples. Each CDR3 is given with its conserved first and last residue. A D gene is named only where the DNA matches it firmly. Size tells how often a clone was seen (once, few, many) or the class of an expanded clone, and some rows leave it out.

V,D,size,J,CDR3,DNA
TRBV11-2,.,.,TRBJ1-4,CASSFLQSATNEKLFF,TGTGCCAGCAGCTTTCTGCAGTCCGCAACTAATGAAAAACTGTTTTTT
TRBV25-1,.,.,TRBJ2-7,CASKGQENKGSYEQYF,TGTGCCAGCAAAGGGCAAGAAAATAAGGGATCCTACGAGCAGTACTTC
TRBV4-1,.,.,TRBJ2-2,CATSGQGIFGELFF,TGCGCCACCTCGGGCCAGGGTATTTTCGGGGAGCTGTTTTTT
TRBV7-2,.,.,TRBJ1-1,CASSTDILNTEAFF,TGTGCCAGCAGCACAGACATACTGAACACTGAAGCTTTCTTT
TRBV27,.,once,TRBJ1-5,CASSFGGLSNQPQHF,TGTGCCAGCAGTTTCGGGGGACTAAGCAATCAGCCCCAGCATTTT
TRBV28,TRBD2,.,TRBJ2-1,CASSSLLAGGYNEQFF,TGTGCCAGCAGTTCCCTCCTAGCGGGAGGGTACAATGAGCAGTTCTTC
TRBV28,.,.,TRBJ2-7,CASSTGGGDEQYF,TGTGCCAGCAGTACAGGTGGCGGGGACGAGCAGTACTTC
TRBV5-5,.,.,TRBJ2-1,CASSLESVGLRQFF,TGTGCCAGCAGCTTGGAATCCGTGGGCCTTCGGCAGTTCTTC
TRBV6-4,.,.,TRBJ2-1,CASRRGEQFF,TGTGCCAGCAGACGTGGTGAGCAGTTCTTC
TRBV27,.,.,TRBJ1-1,CASSLSPIAEAFF,TGTGCCAGCAGTTTATCACCTATCGCTGAAGCTTTCTTT
TRBV9,TRBD1,few,TRBJ1-1,CASSPGQMNTEAFF,TGTGCCAGCAGCCCGGGACAGATGAACACTGAAGCTTTCTTT
TRBV5-8,TRBD2,.,TRBJ2-7,CASSLSLAGSYEQYF,TGTGCCAGCAGCTTGAGCCTAGCGGGATCCTACGAGCAGTACTTC
TRBV9,.,.,TRBJ2-6,CASSVAGGTGANVLTF,TGTGCCAGCAGCGTAGCAGGGGGGACTGGGGCCAACGTCCTGACTTTC
TRBV2,.,.,TRBJ2-6,CASSERTPASGANVLTF,TGTGCCAGCAGTGAAAGGACTCCCGCCTCTGGGGCCAACGTCCTGACTTTC
TRBV10-3,TRBD1,.,TRBJ2-3,CAISESRRTGDTDTQYF,TGTGCCATCAGTGAGTCCCGGAGAACAGGGGACACAGATACGCAGTATTTT
TRBV7-8,TRBD2,.,TRBJ2-7,CASSLEGGRDSYEQYF,TGTGCCAGCAGCTTAGAGGGCGGGAGGGACTCCTACGAGCAGTACTTC
TRBV25-1,.,.,TRBJ1-1,CASSTGVNTEAFF,TGTGCCAGCAGTACGGGGGTGAACACTGAAGCTTTCTTT
TRBV28,.,.,TRBJ1-6,CASRKVGGNSPLHF,TGTGCCAGCAGGAAAGTGGGGGGCAATTCACCCCTCCACTTT
TRBV5-1,.,.,TRBJ2-1,CASSLQGEQFF,TGCGCCAGCAGCTTGCAGGGGGAGCAGTTCTTC
TRBV6-5,.,.,TRBJ2-7,CASSFRGLSYEQYF,TGTGCCAGCAGTTTCCGTGGCCTCTCCTACGAGCAGTACTTC
TRBV28,.,.,TRBJ1-1,CASSFYSVNTEAFF,TGTGCCAGCAGTTTTTACAGCGTGAACACTGAAGCTTTCTTT